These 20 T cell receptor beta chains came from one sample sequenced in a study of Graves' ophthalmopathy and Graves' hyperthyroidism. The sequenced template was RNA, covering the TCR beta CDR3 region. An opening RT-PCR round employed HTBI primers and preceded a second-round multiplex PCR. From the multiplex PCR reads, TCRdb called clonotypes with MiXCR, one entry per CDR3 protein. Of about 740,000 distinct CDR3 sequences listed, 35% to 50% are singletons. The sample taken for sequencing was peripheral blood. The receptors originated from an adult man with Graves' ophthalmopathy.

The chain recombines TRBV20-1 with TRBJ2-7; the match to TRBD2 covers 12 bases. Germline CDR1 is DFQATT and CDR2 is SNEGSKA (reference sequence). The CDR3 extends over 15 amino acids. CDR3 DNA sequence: TGCAGCGTTGACCGGCTAGCGGGAGGGCCCTACGAGCAGTACTTC. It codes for CSVDRLAGGPYEQYF.

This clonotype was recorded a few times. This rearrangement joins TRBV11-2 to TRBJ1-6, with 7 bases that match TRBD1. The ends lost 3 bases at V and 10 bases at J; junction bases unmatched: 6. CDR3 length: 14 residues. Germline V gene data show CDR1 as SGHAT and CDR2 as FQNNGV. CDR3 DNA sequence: TGTGCCAGCAGCTTGTACAGGGGAATCTCACCCCTCCACTTT. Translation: CASSLYRGISPLHF.

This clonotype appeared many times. The DNA of the CDR3 is TGTGCCAGCAGCTTACCGGCCACGGGCTATGGCTACACCTTC. Translating it yields CASSLPATGYGYTF. The chain carries TRBV11-2 and TRBJ1-2; unclear D gene. Looked up from germline, CDR1 is SGHAT and CDR2 is FQNNGV. Deletions cut 2 bases from V and 4 bases from J, with 11 bases between. There are 14 residues in the CDR3.

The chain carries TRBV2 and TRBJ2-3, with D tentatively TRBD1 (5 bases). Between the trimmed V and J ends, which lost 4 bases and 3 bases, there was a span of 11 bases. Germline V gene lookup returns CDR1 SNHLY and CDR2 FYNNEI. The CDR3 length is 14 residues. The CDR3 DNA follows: TGTGCCAGCAGTGCGGGCAGGGTGACAGATACGCAGTATTTT. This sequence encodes CASSAGRVTDTQYF.

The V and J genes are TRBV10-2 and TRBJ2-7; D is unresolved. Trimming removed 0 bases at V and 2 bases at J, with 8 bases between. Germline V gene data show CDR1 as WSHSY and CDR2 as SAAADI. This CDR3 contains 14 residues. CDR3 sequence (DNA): TGCGCCAGCAGTGAGTCCTCGCCCACCTACGAGCAGTACTTC. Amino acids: CASSESSPTYEQYF.

The CDR3 protein is CASSVGQGGRAFF. The CDR3 DNA sequence: TGTGCCAGCAGCGTCGGACAGGGGGGGCGGGCTTTCTTT. The chain links TRBV7-9 to TRBJ1-1, with 10 bases lining up with TRBD1. Trimming at V came to 5 bases and at J to 11 bases, leaving 8 bases not matched to a gene. The CDR3 has 13 residues. Germline CDR1 is SEHNR and CDR2 is FQNEAQ (reference sequence).

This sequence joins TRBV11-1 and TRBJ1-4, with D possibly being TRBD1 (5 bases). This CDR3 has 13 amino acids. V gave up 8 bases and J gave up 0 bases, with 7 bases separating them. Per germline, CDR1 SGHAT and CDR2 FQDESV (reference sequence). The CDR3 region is CASQGATNEKLFF. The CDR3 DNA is TGTGCCAGCCAGGGTGCAACTAATGAAAAACTGTTTTTT. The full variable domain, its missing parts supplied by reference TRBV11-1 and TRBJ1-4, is EAEVAQSPRYKITEKSQAVAFWCDPISGHATLYWYRQILGQGPELLVQFQDESVVDDSQLPKDRFSAERLKGVDSTLKIQPAELGDSAMYLCASQGATNEKLFFGSGTQLSVL.

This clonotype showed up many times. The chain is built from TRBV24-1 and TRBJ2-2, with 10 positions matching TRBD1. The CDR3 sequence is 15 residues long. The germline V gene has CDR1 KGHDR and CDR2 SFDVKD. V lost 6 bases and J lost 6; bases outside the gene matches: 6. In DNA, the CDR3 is TGTGCCACCAGTCGACAGGGGACAGGGGCCGGGGAGCTGTTTTTT. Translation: CATSRQGTGAGELFF.

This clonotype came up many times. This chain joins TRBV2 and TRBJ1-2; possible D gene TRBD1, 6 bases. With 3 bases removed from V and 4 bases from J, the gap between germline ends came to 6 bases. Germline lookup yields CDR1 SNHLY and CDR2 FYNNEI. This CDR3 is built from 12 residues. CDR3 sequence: CASSDRGYGYTF. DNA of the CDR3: TGTGCCAGCAGTGACAGGGGCTATGGCTACACCTTC. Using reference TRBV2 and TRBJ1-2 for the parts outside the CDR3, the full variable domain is EPEVTQTPSHQVTQMGQEVILRCVPISNHLYFYWYRQILGQKVEFLVSFYNNEISEKSEIFDDQFSVERPDGSNFTLKIRSTKLEDSAMYFCASSDRGYGYTFGSGTRLTVV.

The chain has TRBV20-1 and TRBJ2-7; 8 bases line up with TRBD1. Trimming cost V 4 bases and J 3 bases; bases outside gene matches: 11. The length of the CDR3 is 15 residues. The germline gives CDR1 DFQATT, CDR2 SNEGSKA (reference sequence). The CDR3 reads CSATEVAGGGYEQYF. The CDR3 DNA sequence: TGCAGTGCTACCGAGGTGGCAGGGGGCGGCTACGAGCAGTACTTC.

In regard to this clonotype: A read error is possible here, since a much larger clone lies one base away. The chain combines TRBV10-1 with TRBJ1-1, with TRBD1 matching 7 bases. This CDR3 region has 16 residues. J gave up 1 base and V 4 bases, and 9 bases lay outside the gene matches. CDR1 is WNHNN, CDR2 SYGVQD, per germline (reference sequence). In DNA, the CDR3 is TGCGCCAGCAGTGGGAGACAGGGTGTTTGGAACACTGAAGCTTTCTTT. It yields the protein CASSGRQGVWNTEAFF.

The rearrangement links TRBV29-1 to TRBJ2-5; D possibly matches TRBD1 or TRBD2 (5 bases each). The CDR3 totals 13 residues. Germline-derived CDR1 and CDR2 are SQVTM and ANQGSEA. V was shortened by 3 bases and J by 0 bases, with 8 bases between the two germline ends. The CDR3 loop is CSVEMGDQETQYF. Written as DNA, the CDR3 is TGCAGCGTTGAGATGGGGGACCAAGAGACCCAGTACTTC.

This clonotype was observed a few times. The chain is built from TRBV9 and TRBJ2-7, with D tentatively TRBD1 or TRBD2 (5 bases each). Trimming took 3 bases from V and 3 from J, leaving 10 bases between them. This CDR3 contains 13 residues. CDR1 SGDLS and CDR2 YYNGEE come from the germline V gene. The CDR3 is CASSEGPLYEQYF. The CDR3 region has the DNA TGTGCCAGCAGCGAGGGACCCCTCTACGAGCAGTACTTC.

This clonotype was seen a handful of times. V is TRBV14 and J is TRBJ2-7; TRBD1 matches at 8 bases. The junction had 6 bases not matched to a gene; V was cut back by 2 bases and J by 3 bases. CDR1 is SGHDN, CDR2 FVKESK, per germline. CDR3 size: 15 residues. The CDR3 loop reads CASSQLTGALYEQYF. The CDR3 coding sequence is TGTGCCAGCAGCCAACTGACAGGGGCCCTCTACGAGCAGTACTTC.

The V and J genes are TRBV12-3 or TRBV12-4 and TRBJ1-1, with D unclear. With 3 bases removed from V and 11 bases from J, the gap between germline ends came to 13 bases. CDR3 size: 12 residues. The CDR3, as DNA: TGTGCCAGCAGTTTTTCAGAGTTCTGGGCTTTCTTT. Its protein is CASSFSEFWAFF.

CDR3 in amino acids: CASSAGVTTVQETQYF. In DNA form, the CDR3 reads TGTGCCAGTAGTGCCGGGGTGACTACCGTTCAAGAGACCCAGTACTTC. The V call is TRBV19, the J call TRBJ2-5; D is perhaps TRBD2 (5 bases). Trimming took off 5 bases at V and 2 bases at J, with 18 bases between the two ends. The CDR3 loop spans 16 amino acids. Germline V gene data show CDR1 as LNHDA and CDR2 as SQIVND (reference sequence). Using reference TRBV19 and TRBJ2-5 for the parts outside the CDR3, the full variable domain is DGGITQSPKYLFRKEGQNVTLSCEQNLNHDAMYWYRQDPGQGLRLIYYSQIVNDFQKGDIAEGYSVSREKKESFPLTVTSAQKNPTAFYLCASSAGVTTVQETQYFGPGTRLLVL.

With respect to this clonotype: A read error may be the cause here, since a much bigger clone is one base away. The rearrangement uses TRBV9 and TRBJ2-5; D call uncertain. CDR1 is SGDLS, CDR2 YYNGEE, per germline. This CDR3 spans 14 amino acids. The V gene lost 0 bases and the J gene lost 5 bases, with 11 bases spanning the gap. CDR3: CASSVGSHHETQYF. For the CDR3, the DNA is TGTGCCAGCAGCGTAGGATCACATCATGAGACCCAGTACTTC. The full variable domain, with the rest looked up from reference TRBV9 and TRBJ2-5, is DSGVTQTPKHLITATGQRVTLRCSPRSGDLSVYWYQQSLDQGLQFLIQYYNGEERAKGNILERFSAQQFPDLHSELNLSSLELGDSALYFCASSVGSHHETQYFGPGTRLLVL.

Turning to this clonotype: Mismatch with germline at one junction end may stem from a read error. For the CDR3, the DNA is TGTGCCAGCAGTGAAGCGGGCAGAAAGTCACCCCTCCACTTT. Translating it yields CASSEAGRKSPLHF. This chain connects TRBV10-3 to TRBJ1-6; no clear D gene. This CDR3 is 14 amino acids long. CDR1 ENHRY and CDR2 SYGVKD come from the germline V gene.

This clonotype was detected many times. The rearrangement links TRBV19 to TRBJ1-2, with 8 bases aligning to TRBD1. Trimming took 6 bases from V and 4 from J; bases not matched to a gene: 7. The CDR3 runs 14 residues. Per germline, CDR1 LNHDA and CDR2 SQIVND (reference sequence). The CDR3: CASSSRGRRYGYTF. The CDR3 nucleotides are TGTGCCAGTAGCTCCAGGGGGCGCCGCTATGGCTACACCTTC.

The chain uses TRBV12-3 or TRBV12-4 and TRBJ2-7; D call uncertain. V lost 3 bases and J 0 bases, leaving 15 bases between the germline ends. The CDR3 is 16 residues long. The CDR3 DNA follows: TGTGCCAGCAGTTTGTGGGTAGGTGGGGACTCCTACGAGCAGTACTTC. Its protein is CASSLWVGGDSYEQYF.